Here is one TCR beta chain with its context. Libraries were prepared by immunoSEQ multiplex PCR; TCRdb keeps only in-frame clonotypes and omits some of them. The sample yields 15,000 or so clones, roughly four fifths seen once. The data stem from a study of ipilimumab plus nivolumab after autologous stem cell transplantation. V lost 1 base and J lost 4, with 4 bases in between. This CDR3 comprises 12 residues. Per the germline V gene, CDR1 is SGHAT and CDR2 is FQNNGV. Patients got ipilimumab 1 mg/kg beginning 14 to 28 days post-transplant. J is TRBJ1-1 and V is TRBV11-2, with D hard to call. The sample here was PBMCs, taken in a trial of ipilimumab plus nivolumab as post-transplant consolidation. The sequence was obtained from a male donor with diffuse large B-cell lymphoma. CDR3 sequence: CASSLGVTEAFF. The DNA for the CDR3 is TGTGCCAGCAGCTTAGGAGTCACTGAAGCTTTCTTT.